This passage covers 30 T cell receptor beta chains from one sample sequenced in a study of blood T cell repertoires in COVID-19. Assay: immunoSEQ multiplex PCR; the TCRdb copy retains only in-frame clones and omits some. The data contain 300,000 to 450,000 clones, over 85% of them seen just once; the ten biggest clones take up 3% to 4.5%. Input material: peripheral blood. These receptors originate from a woman in her sixties or seventies with COVID-19, enrolled during active disease.

The chain couples TRBV7-9 to TRBJ1-5; no definite D call. V was trimmed by 1 base and J by 1 base, leaving 11 bases between them. Per germline, CDR1 SEHNR and CDR2 FQNEAQ (reference sequence). The CDR3 runs 16 residues. CDR3 in amino acids: CASSLDLGSSNQPQHF. CDR3 nucleotide sequence: TGTGCCAGCAGCTTAGATCTCGGTTCAAGCAATCAGCCCCAGCATTTT.

CDR3 amino acids: CASSPGLAGVGSYEQYF. In DNA form, the CDR3 reads TGTGCCAGCAGCCCGGGACTAGCGGGGGTTGGATCCTACGAGCAGTACTTC. This rearrangement joins TRBV3-1 (or the pseudogene TRBV3-2) to TRBJ2-7, with 14 bases matching TRBD2. The CDR3 consists of 17 residues. Unmatched junction bases numbered 6, after V lost 4 bases and J lost 1 base. CDR1 and CDR2 (germline): LGHDT, YNNKEL (reference sequence).

This chain connects TRBV2 to TRBJ2-5, with D tentatively TRBD2 (6 bases). CDR3 length: 14 amino acids. Per the germline V gene, CDR1 is SNHLY and CDR2 is FYNNEI. The V gene lost 7 bases and the J gene lost 3 bases, with 15 bases spanning the gap. CDR3 sequence reads: CASTTWGLEETQYF. As DNA, the CDR3 is TGTGCCAGCACCACCTGGGGACTTGAAGAGACCCAGTACTTC.

This chain connects TRBV9 to TRBJ2-1; 10 nucleotides align to TRBD2. J gave up 9 bases and V 0 bases, and 6 bases lay outside the gene matches. CDR3 length: 15 residues. Germline CDR1 is SGDLS and CDR2 is YYNGEE. DNA of the CDR3: TGTGCCAGCAGCGTAGTGATAGCGGGGGGTGCTGAGCAGTTCTTC. Its translation: CASSVVIAGGAEQFF. The whole variable domain, remainder taken from reference TRBV9 and TRBJ2-1, is DSGVTQTPKHLITATGQRVTLRCSPRSGDLSVYWYQQSLDQGLQFLIQYYNGEERAKGNILERFSAQQFPDLHSELNLSSLELGDSALYFCASSVVIAGGAEQFFGPGTRLTVL.

The J gene is TRBJ1-5, the V gene TRBV7-9; 7 nucleotides align to TRBD1. Germline V lookup: CDR1 SEHNR, CDR2 FQNEAQ (reference sequence). This CDR3 comprises 15 residues. V was clipped by 2 bases and J by 4 bases; unmatched bases: 5. DNA for the CDR3: TGTGCCAGCAGCTTAAAGGGACAGTCGAATCAGCCCCAGCATTTT. This encodes CASSLKGQSNQPQHF.

The chain joins TRBV7-9 to TRBJ1-2; weak D call: TRBD1 (5 bases). Germline V lookup: CDR1 SEHNR, CDR2 FQNEAQ (reference sequence). Trimming shortened V by 5 bases and J by 7 bases, and 14 bases separated the two germline ends. CDR3 size: 13 residues. The CDR3 loop reads CASSVGQTSGYTF. As DNA, the CDR3 is TGTGCCAGCAGCGTCGGACAAACGAGTGGCTACACCTTC.

The chain links TRBV2 to TRBJ2-7; D gene uncertain. Germline V gene lookup returns CDR1 SNHLY and CDR2 FYNNEI. Trimming removed 3 bases from V and 2 bases from J, with 17 bases in between. The CDR3 loop spans 16 amino acids. The CDR3 region has the DNA TGTGCCAGCAGTGACCCGGTGGCGACTGGTACCTACGAGCAGTACTTC. Its protein is CASSDPVATGTYEQYF.

V usage is TRBV2 and J usage is TRBJ1-1; TRBD1 matches 11 bases. Germline CDR1 reads SNHLY; CDR2 reads FYNNEI. The CDR3 sequence is 13 residues long. The V gene end was trimmed by 8 bases and the J gene end by 6 bases; junction bases not matched to a gene: 5. The CDR3: CASPGTGGPEAFF. The CDR3 DNA is TGTGCCAGCCCAGGGACAGGGGGACCTGAAGCTTTCTTT.

This chain links TRBV6-5 with TRBJ2-7, with D possibly being TRBD1 (6 bases). V was shortened by 6 bases and J by 6 bases, with 12 bases between the two germline ends. Germline loops: CDR1 MNHEY, CDR2 SVGAGI. This CDR3 is built from 12 residues. CDR3 amino acids: CASRSGTSEQYF. The CDR3 nucleotides read TGTGCCAGCAGGTCCGGGACAAGCGAGCAGTACTTC.

The gene calls are TRBV5-1 and TRBJ1-4; D is unclear. V lost 3 bases to trimming and J lost 4 bases, with 13 bases between them. The CDR3 covers 15 residues. Germline assignment: CDR1 SGHRS and CDR2 YFSETQ. The CDR3 region has the DNA TGCGCCAGCAGCTCCCGTGAGGGCGGTAATGAAAAACTGTTTTTT. Translation gives CASSSREGGNEKLFF. The full variable domain, completed using reference TRBV5-1 and TRBJ1-4, is KAGVTQTPRYLIKTRGQQVTLSCSPISGHRSVSWYQQTPGQGLQFLFEYFSETQRNKGNFPGRFSGRQFSNSRSEMNVSTLELGDSALYLCASSSREGGNEKLFFGSGTQLSVL.

Only one count was recorded for this clone. V usage is TRBV11-2 and J usage is TRBJ2-7; perhaps TRBD1 as D (6 bases). Germline V gene sequence: CDR1 SGHAT, CDR2 FQNNGV. The length of the CDR3 is 14 residues. Trimming took off 4 bases at V and 5 bases at J, with 15 bases between the two ends. DNA of the CDR3: TGTGCCAGCAGCTGGGCAGGGGAAGGTAACGAGCAGTACTTC. Its protein product is CASSWAGEGNEQYF. Using reference TRBV11-2 and TRBJ2-7 for the parts outside the CDR3, the full variable domain is EAGVAQSPRYKIIEKRQSVAFWCNPISGHATLYWYQQILGQGPKLLIQFQNNGVVDDSQLPKDRFSAERLKGVDSTLKIQPAKLEDSAVYLCASSWAGEGNEQYFGPGTRLTVT.

This chain joins TRBV6-5 and TRBJ2-1, with D possibly being TRBD2 (6 bases). This CDR3 is built from 11 residues. With 8 bases removed from V and 6 bases from J, the gap between germline ends came to 8 bases. Germline V CDR1 and CDR2: MNHEY, SVGAGI. CDR3 residues: CASRESNEQFF. In DNA form, the CDR3 reads TGTGCCAGCCGGGAGAGCAATGAGCAGTTCTTC.

This clone was counted between two and nine times. V and J are TRBV11-2 and TRBJ1-3; D not resolved. Trimming left V 1 base short and J 3 bases short, with 13 bases between. Germline-derived CDR1 and CDR2 are SGHAT and FQNNGV. The CDR3 contains 16 residues. This CDR3 is CASSLGQARGGNTIYF. CDR3 sequence (DNA): TGTGCCAGCAGCTTAGGCCAAGCCCGAGGTGGAAACACCATATATTTT.

This sequence joins TRBV2 and TRBJ1-2, with TRBD1 matching over 7 bases. Losses at the gene ends were 3 bases for V and 8 bases for J; bases not matched to a gene: 3. The CDR3 is made up of 12 amino acids. Germline CDR1 and CDR2: SNHLY and FYNNEI. CDR3 DNA: TGTGCCAGCAGTGAGCAGGGGGAGGGCTACACCTTC. Amino acids: CASSEQGEGYTF.

The genes are TRBV30 and TRBJ1-2, with D unresolved. The germline V gene encodes CDR1 GTSNPN and CDR2 SVGIG (reference sequence). This CDR3 comprises 13 residues. Trimming stripped 4 bases from V and 5 bases from J, with 14 bases between. This CDR3 is CAWIEVRPYGYTF. CDR3 coding DNA: TGTGCCTGGATCGAGGTGCGGCCTTATGGCTACACCTTC.

The rearrangement links TRBV28 to TRBJ1-6, with 10 bases that match TRBD1. The CDR3 totals 16 residues. Trimming at V came to 6 bases and at J to 2 bases, leaving 4 bases not matched to a gene. In germline, CDR1 is MDHEN, CDR2 SYDVKM. The CDR3, as DNA: TGTGCCAGCAGGGACAGGGGGTCCGCCTATAATTCACCCCTCCACTTT. As protein: CASRDRGSAYNSPLHF.

The V gene is TRBV7-8, the J gene TRBJ1-5, with 7 bases lining up with TRBD1. The J segment lost 5 bases and the V segment lost 3 bases, leaving 7 bases of the junction unmatched. The CDR3 has 15 amino acids. Germline CDR1 is SGHVS and CDR2 is FQNEAQ. The CDR3 bases are TGTGCCAGCAGCTTTGCGGAGGGGGCTTATCAGCCCCAGCATTTT. Translated, it gives CASSFAEGAYQPQHF.

The chain carries TRBV24-1 and TRBJ2-3; TRBD2 matches at 7 bases. The CDR3 runs 15 residues. From germline, CDR1 is KGHDR and CDR2 SFDVKD. Trimming cost V 5 bases and J 2 bases; bases outside gene matches: 6. The CDR3 DNA reads TGTGCCACCAGTGGAGGGCGGGGGAACACAGATACGCAGTATTTT. Its protein product is CATSGGRGNTDTQYF.

In DNA form, the CDR3 reads TGTGCCAGCAGCTTAGGGCAGGGGGGATCCTACAATGAGCAGTTCTTC. Protein: CASSLGQGGSYNEQFF. The chain uses TRBV7-6 and TRBJ2-1; perhaps TRBD1 as D (7 bases). The germline V gene has CDR1 SGHVS and CDR2 FNYEAQ. V was trimmed by 1 base and J by 1 base, leaving 11 bases between them. The CDR3 consists of 16 residues.

CDR3: CASSLGGHLGDGYTF. CDR3 bases: TGTGCCAGCAGCTTGGGGGGACACCTCGGGGATGGCTACACCTTC. The chain has TRBV5-5 and TRBJ1-2; TRBD1 is a possible D gene (6 bases). V dropped 0 bases and J dropped 6 bases, with 15 bases sitting between them. Germline CDR1 SGHKS, CDR2 YYEKEE (reference sequence). The CDR3 runs 15 residues.

The chain recombines TRBV6-5 with TRBJ1-3; tentative D call: TRBD1 (5 bases). Trimming took 5 bases from V and 0 from J, leaving 11 bases between them. The germline V gene has CDR1 MNHEY and CDR2 SVGAGI. There are 15 residues in the CDR3. CDR3 in DNA: TGTGCCAGCAGTCAAACCGGGGGCTCTGGAAACACCATATATTTT. Amino acid sequence: CASSQTGGSGNTIYF.

This chain links TRBV5-1 with TRBJ1-4; possible D gene TRBD1, 6 bases. Germline V CDR1 and CDR2: SGHRS, YFSETQ. This CDR3 spans 15 amino acids. Trimming took off 4 bases at V and 7 bases at J, with 17 bases between the two ends. CDR3 sequence reads: CASSLAGAVGEKLFF. The CDR3 DNA is TGCGCCAGCAGCCTGGCAGGGGCCGTTGGTGAAAAACTGTTTTTT.

This clone was observed once. The chain joins TRBV18 to TRBJ1-5; unclear D gene. V gave up 3 bases and J gave up 2 bases, with 11 bases separating them. The CDR3 loop spans 15 amino acids. From germline, CDR1 is KGHSH and CDR2 LQKENI. The CDR3 region has the DNA TGTGCCAGCTCACCTTATTCCCCTGGCAATCAGCCCCAGCATTTT. It codes for CASSPYSPGNQPQHF.

This clone was observed a single time. The rearrangement links TRBV4-1 to TRBJ1-2, with D uncertain. Germline V gives CDR1 MGHRA, CDR2 YSYEKL. The CDR3 covers 17 residues. Trimming shortened V by 1 base and J by 0 bases, and 15 bases separated the two germline ends. In DNA, the CDR3 is TGCGCCAGCAGCCAAGGTGCCGGCGGAAAAGCTAACTATGGCTACACCTTC. Translation: CASSQGAGGKANYGYTF.

The rearrangement uses TRBV7-2 and TRBJ1-2; no definite D call. The CDR3 consists of 13 residues. From germline, CDR1 is SGHTA and CDR2 FQGNSA. Between the trimmed V and J ends, which lost 3 bases and 6 bases, there was a span of 11 bases. This chain's CDR3 is CASSFGVWHGYTF. Written as DNA, the CDR3 is TGTGCCAGCAGCTTTGGTGTCTGGCATGGCTACACCTTC.

This clone was counted a single time. As DNA, the CDR3 is TGCGCCAGCAGCTCCAGACAGGGTGGAGACACTGAAGCTTTCTTT. Its translation is CASSSRQGGDTEAFF. The chain recombines TRBV5-1 with TRBJ1-1; TRBD1 aligns across 7 bases. The J segment lost 3 bases and the V segment lost 3 bases, leaving 8 bases of the junction unmatched. Germline V gene lookup returns CDR1 SGHRS and CDR2 YFSETQ. This CDR3 spans 15 amino acids.

The chain joins TRBV19 to TRBJ1-1, with D possibly being TRBD1 (5 bases). Germline loops: CDR1 LNHDA, CDR2 SQIVND (reference sequence). This CDR3 contains 14 residues. V was pared by 3 bases and J by 5 bases, with 13 bases between. The CDR3 DNA is TGTGCCAGTAGTATGCAGGGAAGGTTGACTGAAGCTTTCTTT. It yields the protein CASSMQGRLTEAFF.

This rearrangement joins TRBV19 to TRBJ1-2, with D perhaps matching TRBD1 (6 bases). Germline CDR1 and CDR2: LNHDA and SQIVND (reference sequence). The CDR3 loop spans 14 amino acids. With 6 bases removed from V and 2 bases from J, the gap between germline ends came to 13 bases. The DNA of the CDR3 is TGTGCCAGTAGCCTTAAACAGGGAAACTATGGCTACACCTTC. Amino acids: CASSLKQGNYGYTF. The full variable domain, with the rest looked up from reference TRBV19 and TRBJ1-2, is DGGITQSPKYLFRKEGQNVTLSCEQNLNHDAMYWYRQDPGQGLRLIYYSQIVNDFQKGDIAEGYSVSREKKESFPLTVTSAQKNPTAFYLCASSLKQGNYGYTFGSGTRLTVV.

V usage is TRBV30 and J usage is TRBJ1-1, with a weak D call TRBD1 (5 bases). The CDR3 sequence is 15 residues long. CDR1 is GTSNPN and CDR2 is SVGIG in the germline V gene (reference sequence). The V end lost 4 bases, the J end lost 1 base, and 16 bases lay between the germline ends. The CDR3 here is CAWTWGQGWNTEAFF. DNA for the CDR3: TGTGCCTGGACATGGGGCCAGGGCTGGAACACTGAAGCTTTCTTT. The full variable domain, completed using reference TRBV30 and TRBJ1-1, is SQTIHQWPATLVQPVGSPLSLECTVEGTSNPNLYWYRQAAGRGLQLLFYSVGIGQISSEVPQNLSASRPQDRQFILSSKKLLLSDSGFYLCAWTWGQGWNTEAFFGQGTRLTVV.

The rearrangement links TRBV29-1 to TRBJ1-1, with D possibly matching TRBD1 (5 bases). CDR1 is SQVTM, CDR2 ANQGSEA, per germline. V was shortened by 4 bases and J by 0 bases, with 9 bases between the two germline ends. This CDR3 contains 13 residues. The CDR3 spells CSVGKGLNTEAFF. Here the CDR3 DNA reads TGCAGCGTTGGTAAGGGGTTGAACACTGAAGCTTTCTTT.